This T cell receptor (beta chain) comes out of a study of blood T cell repertoires in COVID-19. Some clones are missing from TCRdb's copy, which holds only in-frame ones; the method was immunoSEQ multiplex PCR. The data show about 300,000 clones, around nine tenths seen once. Grouping used clinical history reported by participants in a survey and questionnaire. The CDR3 has 13 amino acids. Germline lookup yields CDR1 LGHNT and CDR2 FRNRAP. V lost 8 bases, J lost 4 bases, and 15 bases lay in between. V and J are TRBV12-5 and TRBJ2-7; D is perhaps TRBD1 (5 bases). The clonotype was recovered from a woman aged 40-49 years who had recovered from COVID-19. Sequencing input: PBMCs or T cells enriched from blood (not recorded which). As DNA, the CDR3 is TGTGCTAGTACAGTGGCAGGGCGATACGAGCAGTACTTC. As protein: CASTVAGRYEQYF. Supplemented by reference TRBV12-5 and TRBJ2-7, the full variable domain reads DARVTQTPRHKVTEMGQEVTMRCQPILGHNTVFWYRQTMMQGLELLAYFRNRAPLDDSGMPKDRFSAEMPDATLATLKIQPSEPRDSAVYFCASTVAGRYEQYFGPGTRLTVT.